The 21 T cell receptor beta chains in this list originate from one sample, sequenced in a study of blood T cell repertoires in COVID-19. The assay was immunoSEQ multiplex PCR, and TCRdb's table has in-frame clones only and misses some. The table shows around 170,000 clones, with around 86% occurring only once. The sample comprised peripheral blood. These TCRs come from a woman in her 40s with acute or convalescent COVID-19.

This chain's CDR3 is CASSGGGGSYEQYF. Written as DNA, the CDR3 is TGTGCCAGCTCAGGCGGGGGGGGTTCCTACGAGCAGTACTTC. V gene TRBV18 combines with J gene TRBJ2-7, with 9 positions matching TRBD2. The CDR3 covers 14 residues. Germline assignment: CDR1 KGHSH and CDR2 LQKENI. After removal of 5 bases from V and 1 base from J, the junction contained 3 bases not matched to a gene.

This clone was detected only a few times. This chain connects TRBV5-1 to TRBJ1-1, with D possibly being TRBD1 (6 bases). Trimming shortened V by 0 bases and J by 1 base, and 7 bases separated the two germline ends. Germline V gives CDR1 SGHRS, CDR2 YFSETQ. This CDR3 comprises 14 residues. The DNA for the CDR3 is TGCGCCAGCAGCTTGGTGACAGGGAACACTGAAGCTTTCTTT. It yields the protein CASSLVTGNTEAFF.

The chain links TRBV7-6 to TRBJ2-1; the D gene is possibly TRBD1 (5 bases). Trimming removed 0 bases from V and 10 bases from J, with 16 bases in between. This CDR3 comprises 15 residues. Germline CDR1 is SGHVS and CDR2 is FNYEAQ. The CDR3 DNA follows: TGTGCCAGCAGCTTAGCGGCAGGGTTGGGTCGGGAGCAGTTCTTC. Residues: CASSLAAGLGREQFF. The full variable domain, in which reference TRBV7-6 and TRBJ2-1 provide the parts outside the CDR3, is GAGVSQSPRYKVTKRGQDVALRCDPISGHVSLYWYRQALGQGPEFLTYFNYEAQQDKSGLPNDRFSAERPEGSISTLTIQRTEQRDSAMYRCASSLAAGLGREQFFGPGTRLTVL.

This clone was seen a few times. V gene TRBV19 combines with J gene TRBJ2-1; maybe TRBD2 (5 bases). Germline V lookup: CDR1 LNHDA, CDR2 SQIVND (reference sequence). The V and J ends lost 4 bases and 13 bases respectively, with 20 bases between them. The CDR3 spans 14 residues. The CDR3 region has the DNA TGTGCCAGTAGTAGCTGGGGAGTCCATCGAGAACAGTTCTTC. Protein product: CASSSWGVHREQFF.

The chain carries TRBV27 and TRBJ1-5; no clear D. V was trimmed by 3 bases and J by 4 bases, leaving 10 bases between them. CDR1 and CDR2 from the germline V gene are MNHEY and SMNVEV (reference sequence). The CDR3 length is 14 residues. The CDR3 nucleotides read TGTGCCAGCAGTTTCTCTACGGTTAATCAGCCCCAGCATTTT. This codes for CASSFSTVNQPQHF.

The rearrangement joins TRBV9 to TRBJ2-3, with 8 nucleotides matching TRBD2. The CDR3 runs 16 residues. CDR1 is SGDLS and CDR2 is YYNGEE in the germline V gene. V shed 1 base, J shed 2 bases, and the junction held 6 bases outside the gene matches. CDR3 region: CASSVSGGSYTDTQYF. The CDR3 DNA sequence: TGTGCCAGCAGCGTAAGCGGGGGAAGTTACACAGATACGCAGTATTTT.

The chain has TRBV9 and TRBJ2-3; 8 positions agree with TRBD1. J was trimmed by 0 bases and V by 3 bases; bases with no gene match: 3. Germline CDR1 is SGDLS and CDR2 is YYNGEE. The CDR3 covers 15 residues. The CDR3 nucleotides read TGTGCCAGCAGCGCAGGGGGCTTTAGCACAGATACGCAGTATTTT. Protein product: CASSAGGFSTDTQYF.

This sequence joins TRBV4-1 and TRBJ2-7; D perhaps matches TRBD2 (5 bases). CDR1 MGHRA and CDR2 YSYEKL come from the germline V gene. The CDR3 is made up of 14 amino acids. Trimming removed 3 bases from V and 3 bases from J, with 12 bases in between. CDR3 region: CASSQATNNYEQYF. For the CDR3, the DNA is TGCGCCAGCAGCCAGGCGACTAATAACTACGAGCAGTACTTC.

This chain's CDR3 is CASSPQGDAGWVEQFF. The CDR3 region has the DNA TGTGCCAGCTCACCACAGGGGGACGCGGGCTGGGTTGAGCAGTTCTTC. The chain is built from TRBV18 and TRBJ2-1; TRBD1 might be the D (6 bases). The CDR3 extends over 16 amino acids. The ends were cut back, 1 base at V and 9 bases at J, with 19 bases in the middle. Germline V gene data show CDR1 as KGHSH and CDR2 as LQKENI.

V and J are TRBV5-3 and TRBJ1-5, with TRBD1 matching over 7 bases. TRBV5-3 is designated an ORF whose function remains uncertain. J lost 1 base, V lost 0 bases, and 4 bases had no gene match. The length of the CDR3 is 16 residues. In nucleotides, the CDR3 is TGTGCCAGAAGCTTGGGGCAGGGGGGAAGCAATCAGCCCCAGCATTTT. Protein sequence: CARSLGQGGSNQPQHF.

Written as DNA, the CDR3 is TGTGCCAGCAGCTTCGGTAACTATGGCTACACCTTC. Translation: CASSFGNYGYTF. V usage is TRBV7-2 and J usage is TRBJ1-2; D gene uncertain. The CDR3 sequence is 12 residues long. V shed 3 bases and J shed 1 base, with 3 bases lying between them. CDR1 SGHTA and CDR2 FQGNSA come from the germline V gene.

The rearrangement links TRBV7-2 to TRBJ1-1; D unclear. Germline loops: CDR1 SGHTA, CDR2 FQGNSA. The CDR3 spans 13 residues. V gave up 5 bases and J gave up 6 bases, with 13 bases separating them. The CDR3 spells CASSPQTGAEAFF. Here the CDR3 DNA reads TGTGCCAGCAGCCCGCAGACTGGTGCTGAAGCTTTCTTT.

This clone was seen a single time. Relative to the germline gene, one junction end is altered; a read error may explain this. The chain recombines TRBV28 with TRBJ2-7; D may be TRBD1 (5 bases). CDR1 MDHEN and CDR2 SYDVKM come from the germline V gene. The CDR3 extends over 12 amino acids. The CDR3 protein is CTSSRQIYEQYF. CDR3 DNA: TGTACCAGCAGTCGACAGATCTACGAGCAGTACTTC.

The gene calls are TRBV9 and TRBJ2-1; 8 positions match TRBD2. The CDR3 sequence is 14 residues long. Unmatched junction bases numbered 10, after V lost 5 bases and J lost 9 bases. Germline CDR1 is SGDLS and CDR2 is YYNGEE. The CDR3 protein is CASSGWGLGSEQFF. In DNA, the CDR3 is TGTGCCAGCAGTGGTTGGGGACTAGGCTCTGAGCAGTTCTTC.

This clone was observed a few times. The chain links TRBV27 to TRBJ1-2, with TRBD1 matching 7 bases. The J segment lost 5 bases and the V segment lost 5 bases, leaving 5 bases of the junction unmatched. Germline V gene lookup returns CDR1 MNHEY and CDR2 SMNVEV (reference sequence). The CDR3 is 13 amino acids. CDR3: CASSIGTAYGYTF. The CDR3 region has the DNA TGTGCCAGCAGTATCGGGACAGCTTATGGCTACACCTTC.

This sequence joins TRBV3-1 (or the pseudogene TRBV3-2) and TRBJ1-1; D is possibly TRBD1 (5 bases). Germline V gene data show CDR1 as LGHDT and CDR2 as YNNKEL (reference sequence). Between the trimmed V and J ends, which lost 6 bases and 4 bases, there was a span of 18 bases. The CDR3 loop spans 15 amino acids. The CDR3 reads CASRRRDSWGTEAFF. In DNA, the CDR3 is TGTGCCAGCAGACGCCGGGACTCCTGGGGCACTGAAGCTTTCTTT.

The chain couples TRBV5-4 to TRBJ1-4, with TRBD1 matching over 7 bases. The CDR3 sequence is 17 residues long. Germline trimming cut 0 bases from V and 5 bases from J; bases unmatched to any gene: 10. The germline CDR1 and CDR2 sequences are SGHNT and YYREEE (reference sequence). The CDR3 sequence is CASSLAQNRGANEKLFF. The CDR3 DNA reads as TGTGCCAGCAGCTTGGCGCAGAACAGGGGCGCAAATGAAAAACTGTTTTTT. Supplemented by reference TRBV5-4 and TRBJ1-4, the full variable domain reads ETGVTQSPTHLIKTRGQQVTLRCSSQSGHNTVSWYQQALGQGPQFIFQYYREEENGRGNFPPRFSGLQFPNYSSELNVNALELDDSALYLCASSLAQNRGANEKLFFGSGTQLSVL.

The chain couples TRBV9 to TRBJ2-7; TRBD1 matches 7 bases. Germline V CDR1 and CDR2: SGDLS, YYNGEE. J gave up 4 bases and V 2 bases, and 6 bases lay outside the gene matches. The CDR3 is 14 residues long. CDR3 bases: TGTGCCAGCAGCGTGGGGACAGAAGATTACGAGCAGTACTTC. This codes for CASSVGTEDYEQYF.

The J gene is TRBJ2-1, the V gene TRBV2; the match to TRBD2 covers 13 bases. CDR1 and CDR2 from the germline V gene are SNHLY and FYNNEI. The CDR3 covers 15 residues. The V gene end was trimmed by 5 bases and the J gene end by 5 bases; junction bases not matched to a gene: 3. This CDR3 is CASSWGLAGNNEQFF. CDR3 sequence (DNA): TGTGCCAGCAGTTGGGGACTAGCGGGAAACAATGAGCAGTTCTTC.

This clone was recorded once. The chain couples TRBV7-8 to TRBJ2-7; the match to TRBD2 covers 11 bases. V lost 3 bases to trimming and J lost 3 bases; unmatched junction nucleotides: 4. CDR3 size: 15 residues. Germline loops: CDR1 SGHVS, CDR2 FQNEAQ. CDR3 nucleotide sequence: TGTGCCAGCAGCTTGGGGACTAGCGGCTACTACGAGCAGTACTTC. It codes for CASSLGTSGYYEQYF.

This chain joins TRBV5-6 and TRBJ1-2, with D possibly being TRBD1 (5 bases). The CDR3 has 13 residues. Trimming took 5 bases from V and 6 from J, leaving 14 bases between them. Germline CDR1 and CDR2: SGHDT and YYEEEE. In nucleotides, the CDR3 is TGTGCCAGCAGACTAAGTCAGGGTCATGGCTACACCTTC. Translated, it gives CASRLSQGHGYTF.